The source of this T cell receptor beta chain is a study of T cells in Graves' hyperthyroidism and ophthalmopathy. Study conclusions and caveats: Also found in blood were most expanded thyroid clonotypes above 0.001.

In regard to this clonotype: The antigen remains undetermined.

TCR beta CDR3 region amplification was performed from RNA transcripts. The HTBI primer set drove a first-round RT-PCR of the TCR CDR3. TCRdb reprocessed the multiplex PCR reads via MiXCR and lists one record per CDR3 protein. This table has some 760,000 distinct CDR3 sequences, 12% to 15% appearing once. This CDR3 region has 20 residues. V lost 6 bases, J lost 2 bases, and 29 bases lay in between. Germline V gene lookup returns CDR1 MDHEN and CDR2 SYDVKM. Sequenced sample: blood. The receptor was isolated from a woman under 30 with Graves' hyperthyroidism. The gene calls are TRBV28 and TRBJ1-5, with D maybe TRBD1 (5 bases). The CDR3 loop is CASSRSQVRGNGAGNQPQHF. The CDR3 nucleotides read TGTGCCAGCAGCCGTTCCCAAGTCCGAGGGAACGGGGCGGGCAATCAGCCCCAGCATTTT.